Here is one T cell receptor (beta chain) with its context. Its target is unknown. This specimen comes from a study of CXCR3-negative and CXCR3-positive naive CD8 T cells. Notes on the study in general: Comparison of naive cells showed more hydrophobic TRB CDR3s in CXCR3-positive than in CXCR3-negative naive cells.

CDR1 SGHDT and CDR2 YYEEEE come from the germline V gene. CDR3 length equals 12 residues. The libraries of TRB cDNA were constructed through 5' RACE using UMI labels. TCRdb reprocessed the 5' RACE reads; each CDR3 protein has one entry and no DNA is given. This sample's clone table lists about 150,000 distinct CDR3 sequences. Sequencing was done on a sample of naive CXCR3+ CD8+ T cells from blood. The subset denotes: CD45RO-CCR7+CD27+CD95- naive CD8+ T cells expressing CXCR3 (TNR3+). The sequence came from a human donor in good health. Some clones in this sample may be carry-over from other donors' samples. The chain uses TRBV5-6 and TRBJ2-7; TCRdb indicates TRBD1, and absent DNA this call remains unverified. This chain's CDR3 is CASSPGGNEQYF.